This TCR beta chain originates from a study of control samples from healthy donors and cancer patients. This CDR3 is built from 13 residues. The V gene's germline CDR1 is MGHDK and CDR2 SYGVNS. Between the trimmed V and J ends, which lost 7 bases and 10 bases, there was a span of 14 bases. Only in-frame clones appear in the TCRdb table, and some are missing; sequencing was by immunoSEQ multiplex PCR. Of around 140,000 clones listed, about nine tenths are singletons. The sequencing input was blood. The sequence came from a man in his forties or fifties in good health. The chain is built from TRBV25-1 and TRBJ1-6; no reliable D call. As DNA, the CDR3 is TGTGCCAGCACTGCCTGGGGTGCCTCACCCCTCCACTTT. Protein sequence: CASTAWGASPLHF.